This T cell receptor beta chain was sequenced in a study of T cells in localized non-small cell lung cancer. Points on this clone: No antigen is known for it.

This CDR3 spans 13 amino acids. The V end was cut by 1 base, the J end by 4 bases, with 6 bases between. Germline loops: CDR1 LNHDA, CDR2 SQIVND (reference sequence). Produced via immunoSEQ multiplex PCR; TCRdb's table is partial and in-frame only. The sample lists around 41,000 clones, 85% to 90% seen once, with about 2.8% in the top ten. Study results and caveats: The greatest T cell clonality was found in uninvolved adjacent lung (higher than in tumor).

This sequence was found in a female donor older than 55 with stage I squamous cell lung carcinoma. The starting material was peripheral blood, obtained before any cancer treatment. V gene TRBV19 combines with J gene TRBJ2-3, with a possible D match to TRBD1 (5 bases). CDR3: CASSIVGADTQYF. The CDR3 DNA follows: TGTGCCAGTAGTATAGTAGGGGCAGATACGCAGTATTTT.